This T cell receptor (beta chain) was identified during a study of control samples from healthy donors and cancer patients. V lost 2 bases to trimming and J lost 3 bases, with 16 bases between them. The CDR3 contains 15 residues. CDR1 is GTSNPN, CDR2 SVGIG, per germline (reference sequence). Using immunoSEQ multiplex PCR, the repertoire was profiled, and TCRdb retains in-frame clones only, with some absent. In the table there are 150,000 to 180,000 clones, roughly 94% of which are singletons. This TCR came from a man aged 35 to 55 in good health. The sample was blood. The chain recombines TRBV30 with TRBJ2-5; weak D call: TRBD2 (7 bases). The CDR3 here is CAWSNWGGQKETQYF. As DNA, the CDR3 is TGTGCCTGGAGTAATTGGGGGGGCCAGAAAGAGACCCAGTACTTC.